The 6 T cell receptor beta chains presented below share a single source sample, sequenced in a study of control samples from healthy donors and cancer patients. The assay was immunoSEQ multiplex PCR, and TCRdb's table has in-frame clones only and misses some. This sample yields 230,000 or so clones, of which around 94% are seen a single time; roughly 1.6% belongs to the top ten. Sequenced input: blood. These TCRs come from a man in his fifties in good health.

The chain is built from TRBV27 and TRBJ1-1, with D possibly matching TRBD1 (6 bases). V lost 4 bases and J 0 bases, leaving 9 bases between the germline ends. The CDR3 contains 14 residues. Germline V gene lookup returns CDR1 MNHEY and CDR2 SMNVEV (reference sequence). This CDR3 reads CASSSAGVNTEAFF. In DNA, the CDR3 is TGTGCCAGCAGTTCCGCAGGGGTGAACACTGAAGCTTTCTTT.

V and J are TRBV21-1 and TRBJ1-1. TRBV21-1 is an annotated pseudogene. CDR3 length: 20 amino acids. CDR3 coding DNA: TGTGCCACCAGGGGGGGCGTTCCACAGGTATTCCTACTTCGGGACACTGAAGCTTTCTTT. Translation: CATRGGVPQVFLLRDTEAFF.

This clone was seen just once. This chain joins TRBV23-1 and TRBJ2-7; TRBD1 aligns across 8 bases. TRBV23-1 is given ORF status, its function remaining uncertain. This CDR3 contains 17 residues. The V and J ends lost 2 bases and 0 bases, in that order; junction bases with no gene match: 9. The CDR3 sequence is CASSQTPGTGLSYEQYF. The CDR3, as DNA: TGCGCCAGCAGTCAAACCCCCGGGACAGGTCTCTCCTACGAGCAGTACTTC.

V and J are TRBV7-9 and TRBJ1-5; the D is unclear. V was shortened by 1 base and J by 5 bases, with 6 bases between the two germline ends. Germline CDR1 reads SEHNR; CDR2 reads FQNEAQ (reference sequence). This CDR3 spans 13 amino acids. In nucleotides, the CDR3 is TGTGCCAGCAGCTTAGGGCAACATCAGCCCCAGCATTTT. It encodes CASSLGQHQPQHF.

The V gene is TRBV5-1, the J gene TRBJ1-5; possibly TRBD1 for D (5 bases). In germline, CDR1 is SGHRS, CDR2 YFSETQ. The CDR3 runs to 15 residues. The V end was cut by 0 bases, the J end by 3 bases, with 10 bases between. CDR3 sequence: CASSLDPGNNQPQHF. CDR3 bases: TGCGCCAGCAGCTTGGATCCAGGGAACAATCAGCCCCAGCATTTT.

V gene TRBV30 combines with J gene TRBJ2-1; D unclear. Germline values: CDR1 GTSNPN, CDR2 SVGIG (reference sequence). Deletions cut 0 bases from V and 10 bases from J, with 13 bases between. This CDR3 region has 13 residues. The CDR3 loop reads CAWSVSWEAEQFF. DNA of the CDR3: TGTGCCTGGAGTGTAAGTTGGGAAGCGGAGCAGTTCTTC.